This is a list of T cell receptor beta chains from one sample in a study of T cell responses to AZD1222 COVID-19 vaccine. Sequencing used immunoSEQ multiplex PCR; TCRdb keeps in-frame clones, though not all of them. The top ten hold roughly 0.9% of the sample, which has 150,000 to 200,000 clones, around 94% seen once. Sequenced here: peripheral blood, sampled on day 0 of AZD1222 vaccination. The receptor source for this set is an adult in good health. CDR3s include the opening cysteine and the closing phenylalanine or tryptophan. Each record gives: clone size, J gene, V gene, D gene, CDR3 length, CDR3 DNA, CDR3 protein. The D gene is left open where the match is weak. A clone size is listed for some rows: how often the clone was seen (once, few, many), or a class if it is expanded.

clone_size: NA
j_call: TRBJ2-1
v_call: TRBV14
d_call: NA
cdr3_length: 14
cdr3_nt: TGTACCAGCAGCCAAGATCGGAGAAGCAATGAGCAGTTCTTC
cdr3_aa: CTSSQDRRSNEQFF

clone_size: NA
j_call: TRBJ1-1
v_call: TRBV6-5
d_call: TRBD1
cdr3_length: 14
cdr3_nt: TGTGCCAGCAGTAGGACAGGGCTGAACACTGAAGCTTTCTTT
cdr3_aa: CASSRTGLNTEAFF

clone_size: NA
j_call: TRBJ1-1
v_call: TRBV11-2
d_call: NA
cdr3_length: 13
cdr3_nt: TGTGCCAGCAGCTTAGCCAGCTACACTGAAGCTTTCTTT
cdr3_aa: CASSLASYTEAFF

clone_size: NA
j_call: TRBJ1-5
v_call: TRBV7-8
d_call: TRBD1
cdr3_length: 15
cdr3_nt: TGTGCCAGCAGCTCCAGGGGGCTTAGCAATCAGCCCCAGCATTTT
cdr3_aa: CASSSRGLSNQPQHF

clone_size: NA
j_call: TRBJ2-1
v_call: TRBV6-1
d_call: NA
cdr3_length: 15
cdr3_nt: TGTGCCAGCAGTGAACCTGGACGGCGACACAATGAGCAGTTCTTC
cdr3_aa: CASSEPGRRHNEQFF

clone_size: NA
j_call: TRBJ2-5
v_call: TRBV5-4
d_call: TRBD2
cdr3_length: 14
cdr3_nt: TGTGCCAGCAGCTTCGCGGGGGGGCAGGAGACCCAGTACTTC
cdr3_aa: CASSFAGGQETQYF

clone_size: NA
j_call: TRBJ1-5
v_call: TRBV12-3/TRBV12-4
d_call: TRBD1
cdr3_length: 13
cdr3_nt: TGTGCCAGCAGCCTCGACAGGGATCAGCCCCAGCATTTT
cdr3_aa: CASSLDRDQPQHF

clone_size: NA
j_call: TRBJ2-1
v_call: TRBV7-9
d_call: TRBD2
cdr3_length: 14
cdr3_nt: TGTGCCAGCAGCTGGGGGGGGTCCCGGATGGAGCAGTTCTTC
cdr3_aa: CASSWGGSRMEQFF

clone_size: NA
j_call: TRBJ2-4
v_call: TRBV24-1
d_call: NA
cdr3_length: 20
cdr3_nt: TGTGCCACCAGTCTCAAGGGCGGCGGAGCGGAGGGACTAGCCAAAAACATTCAGTACTTC
cdr3_aa: CATSLKGGGAEGLAKNIQYF

clone_size: NA
j_call: TRBJ1-5
v_call: TRBV15
d_call: TRBD1
cdr3_length: 14
cdr3_nt: TGTGCCACCCAGACAGGGGGCTCAGATCAGCCCCAGCATTTT
cdr3_aa: CATQTGGSDQPQHF

clone_size: once
j_call: TRBJ2-3
v_call: TRBV6-2/TRBV6-3
d_call: NA
cdr3_length: 18
cdr3_nt: TGTGCCAGCAGTTACTCTCGGTCCGACGAGGGGCGTCGGGATACGCAGTATTTT
cdr3_aa: CASSYSRSDEGRRDTQYF

clone_size: NA
j_call: TRBJ1-1
v_call: TRBV10-3
d_call: NA
cdr3_length: 14
cdr3_nt: TGTGCCACCCTTCCACAAGACAGCTACACTGAAGCTTTCTTT
cdr3_aa: CATLPQDSYTEAFF

clone_size: NA
j_call: TRBJ1-5
v_call: TRBV7-2
d_call: TRBD1
cdr3_length: 15
cdr3_nt: TGTGCCAGCAGCGAGACCGGGACAGGGGAACAGCCCCAGCATTTT
cdr3_aa: CASSETGTGEQPQHF

clone_size: NA
j_call: TRBJ1-1
v_call: TRBV6-6
d_call: TRBD1
cdr3_length: 15
cdr3_nt: TGTGCCAGCAGTGACACGACAGGGCTGAACACTGAAGCTTTCTTT
cdr3_aa: CASSDTTGLNTEAFF

clone_size: NA
j_call: TRBJ2-1
v_call: TRBV6-6
d_call: NA
cdr3_length: 15
cdr3_nt: TGTGCCAGCAGATCCCCCTGGGGAAATAGCCATGAGCAGTTCTTC
cdr3_aa: CASRSPWGNSHEQFF

clone_size: NA
j_call: TRBJ2-3
v_call: TRBV12-3/TRBV12-4
d_call: NA
cdr3_length: 12
cdr3_nt: TGTGCCAGCAGCCTCAGCACAGATACGCAGTATTTT
cdr3_aa: CASSLSTDTQYF

clone_size: NA
j_call: TRBJ1-1
v_call: TRBV18
d_call: TRBD1
cdr3_length: 12
cdr3_nt: TGTGCCAGCGGACAGGGGGCGACTGAAGCTTTCTTT
cdr3_aa: CASGQGATEAFF

clone_size: NA
j_call: TRBJ1-6
v_call: TRBV9
d_call: NA
cdr3_length: 15
cdr3_nt: TGTGCCAGCAGCGTTGGGGGCGATGATAATTCACCCCTCCACTTT
cdr3_aa: CASSVGGDDNSPLHF

clone_size: NA
j_call: TRBJ1-1
v_call: TRBV28
d_call: NA
cdr3_length: 13
cdr3_nt: TGTGCCAGCATCAGACTTATGAACACTGAAGCTTTCTTT
cdr3_aa: CASIRLMNTEAFF

clone_size: once
j_call: TRBJ1-1
v_call: TRBV5-1
d_call: NA
cdr3_length: 16
cdr3_nt: TGCGCCAGCAGCTTGGTAACCGGCAGGGGTGGGACTGAAGCTTTCTTT
cdr3_aa: CASSLVTGRGGTEAFF

clone_size: NA
j_call: TRBJ1-3
v_call: TRBV7-2
d_call: NA
cdr3_length: 14
cdr3_nt: TGTGCCAGCAGCTTATCGCCGGGAGGAAACACCATATATTTT
cdr3_aa: CASSLSPGGNTIYF

clone_size: NA
j_call: TRBJ1-2
v_call: TRBV7-9
d_call: NA
cdr3_length: 12
cdr3_nt: TGTGCCAGCAGCTTACAGGGTGACGGCTACACCTTC
cdr3_aa: CASSLQGDGYTF

clone_size: NA
j_call: TRBJ1-1
v_call: TRBV2
d_call: NA
cdr3_length: 12
cdr3_nt: TGTGCCAGCAGTGAGAACTCCCCTGAAGCTTTCTTT
cdr3_aa: CASSENSPEAFF

clone_size: NA
j_call: TRBJ1-2
v_call: TRBV18
d_call: NA
cdr3_length: 19
cdr3_nt: TGTGCCAGCTCACCTCTTGTTTTCGGACGGAGTCCACCTAACTATGGCTACACCTTC
cdr3_aa: CASSPLVFGRSPPNYGYTF

clone_size: once
j_call: TRBJ1-1
v_call: TRBV11-2
d_call: TRBD1
cdr3_length: 16
cdr3_nt: TGTGCCAGCAGAACCGGGACAGGGGATTTCTACACTGAAGCTTTCTTT
cdr3_aa: CASRTGTGDFYTEAFF

clone_size: NA
j_call: TRBJ2-3
v_call: TRBV5-1
d_call: TRBD2
cdr3_length: 20
cdr3_nt: TGCGCCAGCAGCATTGGGACTAGCGGGGGGCTCAACGACCGGTGGAATACGCAGTATTTT
cdr3_aa: CASSIGTSGGLNDRWNTQYF

clone_size: NA
j_call: TRBJ1-1
v_call: TRBV30
d_call: NA
cdr3_length: 12
cdr3_nt: TGTGCCTGGAGCAGACGGGGGACTGAAGCTTTCTTT
cdr3_aa: CAWSRRGTEAFF

clone_size: NA
j_call: TRBJ2-7
v_call: TRBV4-3
d_call: NA
cdr3_length: 14
cdr3_nt: TGCGCCAGCAGCCAAGATGAAGGGGGCTACGAGCAGTACTTC
cdr3_aa: CASSQDEGGYEQYF

clone_size: once
j_call: TRBJ1-1
v_call: TRBV30
d_call: TRBD1
cdr3_length: 16
cdr3_nt: TGTGCCTGGAGTTTATACAGGGGCCTAAAGAACACTGAAGCTTTCTTT
cdr3_aa: CAWSLYRGLKNTEAFF

clone_size: NA
j_call: TRBJ2-7
v_call: TRBV5-1
d_call: TRBD1
cdr3_length: 15
cdr3_nt: TGCGCCAGCAGCTCGGCCGGAGGACAGGGTGTCGAGCAGTACTTC
cdr3_aa: CASSSAGGQGVEQYF

clone_size: NA
j_call: TRBJ2-7
v_call: TRBV28
d_call: NA
cdr3_length: 12
cdr3_nt: TGTGCCAGCAGTCCCCAGGACTACGAGCAGTACTTC
cdr3_aa: CASSPQDYEQYF

clone_size: NA
j_call: TRBJ1-6
v_call: TRBV28
d_call: NA
cdr3_length: 12
cdr3_nt: TGTGCCAGCAGCCTACCTGGTTCACCCCTCCACTTT
cdr3_aa: CASSLPGSPLHF

clone_size: few
j_call: TRBJ1-6
v_call: TRBV5-4
d_call: TRBD1
cdr3_length: 16
cdr3_nt: TGTGCCAGCAGCACCGACAGGGTATCCTATAATTCACCCCTCCACTTT
cdr3_aa: CASSTDRVSYNSPLHF

clone_size: NA
j_call: TRBJ2-1
v_call: TRBV5-1
d_call: NA
cdr3_length: 14
cdr3_nt: TGCGCCAGCAGCTTGCCCACAATGGGGAATGAGCAGTTCTTC
cdr3_aa: CASSLPTMGNEQFF

clone_size: NA
j_call: TRBJ2-6
v_call: TRBV3-1/TRBV3-2
d_call: NA
cdr3_length: 12
cdr3_nt: TGTGCCAGCGGGGCTGGGGCCAACGTCCTGACTTTC
cdr3_aa: CASGAGANVLTF

clone_size: NA
j_call: TRBJ1-6
v_call: TRBV6-2/TRBV6-3
d_call: NA
cdr3_length: 15
cdr3_nt: TGTGCCAGCAGTTTGCTTTATTTACAGGCGGCACCCCTCCACTTT
cdr3_aa: CASSLLYLQAAPLHF

clone_size: NA
j_call: TRBJ1-1
v_call: TRBV12-3/TRBV12-4
d_call: TRBD1
cdr3_length: 13
cdr3_nt: TGTGCCAGCAGCGGACAGGGGAACACTGAAGCTTTCTTT
cdr3_aa: CASSGQGNTEAFF

clone_size: NA
j_call: TRBJ1-5
v_call: TRBV2
d_call: NA
cdr3_length: 13
cdr3_nt: TGTGCCAGCAGTGATCTCAGGGATCAGCCCCAGCATTTT
cdr3_aa: CASSDLRDQPQHF

clone_size: NA
j_call: TRBJ1-2
v_call: TRBV5-1
d_call: NA
cdr3_length: 14
cdr3_nt: TGCGCCAGCAGCCCGCCGGGCAGGGACTATGGCTACACCTTC
cdr3_aa: CASSPPGRDYGYTF

clone_size: NA
j_call: TRBJ1-1
v_call: TRBV2
d_call: NA
cdr3_length: 13
cdr3_nt: TGTGCCAGCAGTGAACCCTGGGACACTGAAGCTTTCTTT
cdr3_aa: CASSEPWDTEAFF

clone_size: NA
j_call: TRBJ1-5
v_call: TRBV30
d_call: NA
cdr3_length: 14
cdr3_nt: TGTGCCTGGAGTCCCGGGAACGGGAATCAGCCCCAGCATTTT
cdr3_aa: CAWSPGNGNQPQHF

clone_size: NA
j_call: TRBJ2-1
v_call: TRBV5-1
d_call: TRBD2
cdr3_length: 16
cdr3_nt: TGCGCCAGCAGCTTGGATTTAGCGGGGGCATACAATGAGCAGTTCTTC
cdr3_aa: CASSLDLAGAYNEQFF

clone_size: NA
j_call: TRBJ2-2
v_call: TRBV29-1
d_call: TRBD1
cdr3_length: 16
cdr3_nt: TGCAGCATAGGGACAGGGGGATCTGGTGTTTTCGGGGAGCTGTTTTTT
cdr3_aa: CSIGTGGSGVFGELFF

clone_size: NA
j_call: TRBJ1-1
v_call: TRBV7-9
d_call: TRBD1
cdr3_length: 16
cdr3_nt: TGTGCCAGCAGCTTGTGGGACAGGGGCCCGAACACTGAAGCTTTCTTT
cdr3_aa: CASSLWDRGPNTEAFF

clone_size: NA
j_call: TRBJ1-2
v_call: TRBV7-9
d_call: NA
cdr3_length: 15
cdr3_nt: TGTGCCAGCAGCTTAGAGGTTCTATTCCCCCTCGACTACACCTTC
cdr3_aa: CASSLEVLFPLDYTF

clone_size: NA
j_call: TRBJ1-2
v_call: TRBV18
d_call: NA
cdr3_length: 13
cdr3_nt: TGTGCCAGCGGCAGCGTGGATGCCTTGCACTACACCTTC
cdr3_aa: CASGSVDALHYTF

clone_size: once
j_call: TRBJ1-1
v_call: TRBV14
d_call: TRBD1
cdr3_length: 15
cdr3_nt: TGTGCCAGCAGCCAACACAGGGGTTTGAACACTGAAGCTTTCTTT
cdr3_aa: CASSQHRGLNTEAFF

clone_size: NA
j_call: TRBJ1-2
v_call: TRBV4-2
d_call: NA
cdr3_length: 14
cdr3_nt: TGTGCCAGCAGCCAAGATCAGGGAAAGGGAAGCTACACCTTC
cdr3_aa: CASSQDQGKGSYTF

clone_size: NA
j_call: TRBJ2-2
v_call: TRBV20-1
d_call: NA
cdr3_length: 13
cdr3_nt: TGCAGTGCTAGTAACTCCCACACCGGGGAGCTGTTTTTT
cdr3_aa: CSASNSHTGELFF

clone_size: NA
j_call: TRBJ1-1
v_call: TRBV6-6
d_call: NA
cdr3_length: 15
cdr3_nt: TGTGCCAGCAGTTACGGGACATTGAAGAGGGGTGAAGCTTTCTTT
cdr3_aa: CASSYGTLKRGEAFF

clone_size: NA
j_call: TRBJ1-6
v_call: TRBV2
d_call: NA
cdr3_length: 15
cdr3_nt: TGTGCCAGCCGAATCCTTCTCTCCTATAATTCACCCCTCCACTTT
cdr3_aa: CASRILLSYNSPLHF

clone_size: NA
j_call: TRBJ2-3
v_call: TRBV7-9
d_call: NA
cdr3_length: 15
cdr3_nt: TGTGCCAGCAGCTTAGTCCGTCTTGGGGCAGATACGCAGTATTTT
cdr3_aa: CASSLVRLGADTQYF